The clone carrying this T cell receptor beta chain was picked up a small number of times. What it recognizes is unknown. RNA extraction and reverse transcription yielded cDNA as sequencing template. Sequenced by immunoSEQ multiplex PCR; TCRdb stores in-frame clones only, minus some. The data show around 120,000 clones, around 63% seen once. Treatment reported: oral pan-JAK inhibitor, 5-10 mg twice daily. The entry originates in a study of CD8+ T cells in alopecia areata. Broader study findings: A large proportion of expanded lesional clones were detected persisting in scalp and blood during tofacitinib.

CDR3 length equals 12 residues. Per germline, CDR1 SQVTM and CDR2 ANQGSEA. Trimming left V 6 bases short and J 7 bases short, with 13 bases between. The TCR comes from a human donor with alopecia areata. The chain is built from TRBV29-1 and TRBJ2-1; D remains ambiguous. This material consisted of CD4+ T cells sorted from blood, taken at week 4, from a patient treated with tofacitinib. The CDR3 sequence is CSVDHSANEQFF. The CDR3 bases are TGCAGCGTAGACCACTCGGCTAATGAGCAGTTCTTC.